This T cell receptor beta chain derives from a study of T-cell reconstitution after alpha-beta-depleted transplantation in children. The sample holds a few counts of this clonotype. The germline gives CDR1 SGHDT, CDR2 YYEEEE. This CDR3 has 13 residues. Trimming shortened V by 2 bases and J by 4 bases, and 9 bases separated the two germline ends. This sample's TCRbeta library carried unique molecular identifier barcodes. Each CDR3 protein is one row after TCRdb ran MiXCR on the PCR reads. This sample has about 690,000 distinct CDR3 sequences, with around 16% found just once. The TCR was taken from a human donor who donated a stem cell graft to a child with acute myeloid leukemia. The sequenced sample was PBMCs from the stem cell graft donor, obtained from the stem cell graft. J is TRBJ1-1 and V is TRBV5-6; no firm D call. CDR3 amino acids: CASSLGRATEAFF. The CDR3 nucleotides are TGTGCCAGCAGCTTAGGGCGGGCCACTGAAGCTTTCTTT. Complete variable domain (other parts from reference TRBV5-6 and TRBJ1-1): DAGVTQSPTHLIKTRGQQVTLRCSPKSGHDTVSWYQQALGQGPQFIFQYYEEEERQRGNFPDRFSGHQFPNYSSELNVNALLLGDSALYLCASSLGRATEAFFGQGTRLTVV.